Here is one T cell receptor beta chain with its context. Its target is not known. This entry belongs to a study of Tregs in tolerant kidney transplant recipients. Study-level results: Validation in larger populations is needed because few patients were studied. Some patients' samples used different primers over time, so nucleotide sequences weren't comparable.

The protocol was immunoSEQ multiplex PCR, while the TCRdb copy is restricted to in-frame clones and leaves out a portion. The sample has 95,000 or so clones, approximately 93% seen once; the top ten hold more than 1.5%. The CDR3 is 13 residues long. The germline V gene encodes CDR1 MGHRA and CDR2 YSYEKL. With V trimmed by 4 bases and J by 5 bases, 3 bases remained unmatched. Mixed chimerism was transient after nonmyeloablative marrow transplants from related graft donors. CD4+CD25+CD127- Tregs, CD4+CD25- non-Tregs, CD4 and CD8 cells were sorted. This sample comprised CD4+ T cells from blood (PBMCs), obtained 12 months after the transplant. This TCR was recovered from a human patient who received a combined kidney and bone marrow transplant. Some of the T cells may derive from the graft donor. This chain connects TRBV4-1 to TRBJ2-5; 8 bases are a match to TRBD2. CDR3 DNA sequence: TGCGCCAGCAGCCGTAGCGGGAAGGAGACCCAGTACTTC. Amino acid sequence: CASSRSGKETQYF.